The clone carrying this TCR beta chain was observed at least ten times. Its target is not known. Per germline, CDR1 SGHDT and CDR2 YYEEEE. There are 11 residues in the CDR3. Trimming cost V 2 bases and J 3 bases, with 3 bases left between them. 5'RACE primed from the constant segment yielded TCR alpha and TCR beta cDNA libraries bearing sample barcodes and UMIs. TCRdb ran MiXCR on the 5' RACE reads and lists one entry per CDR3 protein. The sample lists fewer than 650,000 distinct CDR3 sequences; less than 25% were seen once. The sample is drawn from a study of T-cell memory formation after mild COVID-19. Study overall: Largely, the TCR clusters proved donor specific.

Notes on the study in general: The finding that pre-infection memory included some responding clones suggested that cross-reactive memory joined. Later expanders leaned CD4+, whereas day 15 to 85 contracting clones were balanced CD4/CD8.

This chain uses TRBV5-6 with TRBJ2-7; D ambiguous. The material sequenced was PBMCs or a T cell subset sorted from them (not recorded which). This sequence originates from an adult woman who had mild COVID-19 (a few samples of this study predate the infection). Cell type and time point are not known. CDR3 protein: CASSLFYEQYF. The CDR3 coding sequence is TGTGCCAGCAGCTTATTCTACGAGCAGTACTTC.